This TCR beta chain stems from a study of Graves' ophthalmopathy and Graves' hyperthyroidism. This clonotype came up many times. The germline V and J ends were trimmed by 7 bases and 8 bases, with 15 bases remaining between them. Germline V gives CDR1 SNHLY, CDR2 FYNNEI. The CDR3 has 14 amino acids. Serum thyroxine and TRAb, along with clinical symptoms, thyroid ultrasound and orbital computed tomography, were what diagnosis relied on. The study amplified TCR beta CDR3 regions using RNA transcripts. The first-round RT-PCR employed HTBI primers together with the Qiagen OneStep RT-PCR kit. A multiplex PCR was then performed as the second round. One entry per CDR3 protein results from TCRdb running MiXCR on the multiplex PCR reads. This table has over 650,000 distinct CDR3 sequences, over 40% appearing once.

Sequenced material: peripheral blood. The sequence derives from an adult man with Graves' ophthalmopathy. This chain links TRBV2 with TRBJ1-6; a possible D gene is TRBD1 (5 bases). The CDR3 DNA follows: TGTGCCAGCACACCGGACACGGGGTATTCACCCCTCCACTTT. Translated: CASTPDTGYSPLHF.